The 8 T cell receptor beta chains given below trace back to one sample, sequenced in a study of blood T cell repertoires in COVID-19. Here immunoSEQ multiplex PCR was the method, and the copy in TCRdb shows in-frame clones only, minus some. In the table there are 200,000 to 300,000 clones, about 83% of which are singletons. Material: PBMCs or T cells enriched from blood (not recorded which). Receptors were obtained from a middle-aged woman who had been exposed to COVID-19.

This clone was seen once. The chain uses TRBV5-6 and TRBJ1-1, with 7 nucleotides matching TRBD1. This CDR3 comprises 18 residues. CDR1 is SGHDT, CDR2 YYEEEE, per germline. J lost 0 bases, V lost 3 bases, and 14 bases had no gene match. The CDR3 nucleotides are TGTGCCAGCAGCTCAATACGGGACAGCGAAGTTATGAACACTGAAGCTTTCTTT. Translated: CASSSIRDSEVMNTEAFF. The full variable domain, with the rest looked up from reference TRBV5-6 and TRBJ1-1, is DAGVTQSPTHLIKTRGQQVTLRCSPKSGHDTVSWYQQALGQGPQFIFQYYEEEERQRGNFPDRFSGHQFPNYSSELNVNALLLGDSALYLCASSSIRDSEVMNTEAFFGQGTRLTVV.

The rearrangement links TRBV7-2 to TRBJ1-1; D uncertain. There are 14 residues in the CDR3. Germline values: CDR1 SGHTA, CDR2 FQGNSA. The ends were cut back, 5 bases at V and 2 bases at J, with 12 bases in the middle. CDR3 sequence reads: CASSPDQINTEAFF. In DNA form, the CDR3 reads TGTGCCAGCAGCCCAGATCAGATAAACACTGAAGCTTTCTTT.

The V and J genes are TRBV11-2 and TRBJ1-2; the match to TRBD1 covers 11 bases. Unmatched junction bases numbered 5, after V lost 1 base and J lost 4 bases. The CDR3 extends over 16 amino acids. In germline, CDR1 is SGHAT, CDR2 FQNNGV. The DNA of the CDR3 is TGTGCCAGCAGCTTAGCCCATGGGACAGGGGGCTATGGCTACACCTTC. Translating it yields CASSLAHGTGGYGYTF.

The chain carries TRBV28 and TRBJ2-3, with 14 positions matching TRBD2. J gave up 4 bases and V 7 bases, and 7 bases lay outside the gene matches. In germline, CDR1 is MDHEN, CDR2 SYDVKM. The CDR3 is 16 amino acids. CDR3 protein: CASTQTSGGASDTQYF. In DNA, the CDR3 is TGTGCCAGCACCCAGACTAGCGGGGGGGCCTCAGATACGCAGTATTTT.

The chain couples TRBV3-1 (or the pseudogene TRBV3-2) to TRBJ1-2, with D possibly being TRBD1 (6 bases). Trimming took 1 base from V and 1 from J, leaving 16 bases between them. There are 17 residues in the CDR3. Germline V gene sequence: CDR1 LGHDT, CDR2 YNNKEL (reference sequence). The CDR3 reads CASSQGGGRPFNYGYTF. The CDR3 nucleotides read TGTGCCAGCAGCCAAGGGGGGGGCAGACCCTTTAACTATGGCTACACCTTC.

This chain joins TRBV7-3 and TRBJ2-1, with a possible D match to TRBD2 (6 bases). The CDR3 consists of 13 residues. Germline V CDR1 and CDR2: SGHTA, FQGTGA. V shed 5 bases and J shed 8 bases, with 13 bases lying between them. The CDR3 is CASSQAGAYEQFF. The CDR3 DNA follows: TGTGCCAGCAGCCAAGCGGGTGCTTATGAGCAGTTCTTC.

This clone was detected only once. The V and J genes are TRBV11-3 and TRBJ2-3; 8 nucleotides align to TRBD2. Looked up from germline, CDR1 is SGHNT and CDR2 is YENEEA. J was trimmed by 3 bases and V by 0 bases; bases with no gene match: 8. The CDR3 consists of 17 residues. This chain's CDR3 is CASSLDTGGGLTDTQYF. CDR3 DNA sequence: TGTGCCAGCAGCTTAGATACGGGGGGGGGCCTGACAGATACGCAGTATTTT. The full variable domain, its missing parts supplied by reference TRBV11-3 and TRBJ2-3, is EAGVVQSPRYKIIEKKQPVAFWCNPISGHNTLYWYLQNLGQGPELLIRYENEEAVDDSQLPKDRFSAERLKGVDSTLKIQPAELGDSAVYLCASSLDTGGGLTDTQYFGPGTRLTVL.

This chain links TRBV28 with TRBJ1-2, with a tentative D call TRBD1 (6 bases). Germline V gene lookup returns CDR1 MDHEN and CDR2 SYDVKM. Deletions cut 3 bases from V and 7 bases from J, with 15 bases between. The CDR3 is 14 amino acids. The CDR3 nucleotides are TGTGCCAGCAGTTTCTCAGGGGTATCTGTTGGCTACACCTTC. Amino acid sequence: CASSFSGVSVGYTF.